The clone carrying this T cell receptor (beta chain) appeared many times. These data originate in a study of T-cell reconstitution after alpha-beta-depleted transplantation in children. Library preparation (for TCRbeta) was performed with unique molecular identifiers. TCRdb re-derived calls from the PCR reads in MiXCR, one entry per CDR3 protein. The sample includes approximately 520,000 distinct CDR3 sequences, 30% to 35% seen only once; the top ten take 2% to 3%. The germline V and J ends were trimmed by 6 bases and 5 bases, with 7 bases remaining between them. The germline V gene has CDR1 SGHTA and CDR2 FQGNSA. This CDR3 region has 11 residues.

This receptor was obtained from a human donor who donated a stem cell graft to a child with aplastic anemia. The source material was PBMCs from the stem cell graft donor, sampled from the stem cell graft. The rearrangement joins TRBV7-2 to TRBJ2-5; D gene unclear. The CDR3 here is CASSGPETQYF. The CDR3 DNA reads TGTGCCAGCAGTGGCCCGGAGACCCAGTACTTC.